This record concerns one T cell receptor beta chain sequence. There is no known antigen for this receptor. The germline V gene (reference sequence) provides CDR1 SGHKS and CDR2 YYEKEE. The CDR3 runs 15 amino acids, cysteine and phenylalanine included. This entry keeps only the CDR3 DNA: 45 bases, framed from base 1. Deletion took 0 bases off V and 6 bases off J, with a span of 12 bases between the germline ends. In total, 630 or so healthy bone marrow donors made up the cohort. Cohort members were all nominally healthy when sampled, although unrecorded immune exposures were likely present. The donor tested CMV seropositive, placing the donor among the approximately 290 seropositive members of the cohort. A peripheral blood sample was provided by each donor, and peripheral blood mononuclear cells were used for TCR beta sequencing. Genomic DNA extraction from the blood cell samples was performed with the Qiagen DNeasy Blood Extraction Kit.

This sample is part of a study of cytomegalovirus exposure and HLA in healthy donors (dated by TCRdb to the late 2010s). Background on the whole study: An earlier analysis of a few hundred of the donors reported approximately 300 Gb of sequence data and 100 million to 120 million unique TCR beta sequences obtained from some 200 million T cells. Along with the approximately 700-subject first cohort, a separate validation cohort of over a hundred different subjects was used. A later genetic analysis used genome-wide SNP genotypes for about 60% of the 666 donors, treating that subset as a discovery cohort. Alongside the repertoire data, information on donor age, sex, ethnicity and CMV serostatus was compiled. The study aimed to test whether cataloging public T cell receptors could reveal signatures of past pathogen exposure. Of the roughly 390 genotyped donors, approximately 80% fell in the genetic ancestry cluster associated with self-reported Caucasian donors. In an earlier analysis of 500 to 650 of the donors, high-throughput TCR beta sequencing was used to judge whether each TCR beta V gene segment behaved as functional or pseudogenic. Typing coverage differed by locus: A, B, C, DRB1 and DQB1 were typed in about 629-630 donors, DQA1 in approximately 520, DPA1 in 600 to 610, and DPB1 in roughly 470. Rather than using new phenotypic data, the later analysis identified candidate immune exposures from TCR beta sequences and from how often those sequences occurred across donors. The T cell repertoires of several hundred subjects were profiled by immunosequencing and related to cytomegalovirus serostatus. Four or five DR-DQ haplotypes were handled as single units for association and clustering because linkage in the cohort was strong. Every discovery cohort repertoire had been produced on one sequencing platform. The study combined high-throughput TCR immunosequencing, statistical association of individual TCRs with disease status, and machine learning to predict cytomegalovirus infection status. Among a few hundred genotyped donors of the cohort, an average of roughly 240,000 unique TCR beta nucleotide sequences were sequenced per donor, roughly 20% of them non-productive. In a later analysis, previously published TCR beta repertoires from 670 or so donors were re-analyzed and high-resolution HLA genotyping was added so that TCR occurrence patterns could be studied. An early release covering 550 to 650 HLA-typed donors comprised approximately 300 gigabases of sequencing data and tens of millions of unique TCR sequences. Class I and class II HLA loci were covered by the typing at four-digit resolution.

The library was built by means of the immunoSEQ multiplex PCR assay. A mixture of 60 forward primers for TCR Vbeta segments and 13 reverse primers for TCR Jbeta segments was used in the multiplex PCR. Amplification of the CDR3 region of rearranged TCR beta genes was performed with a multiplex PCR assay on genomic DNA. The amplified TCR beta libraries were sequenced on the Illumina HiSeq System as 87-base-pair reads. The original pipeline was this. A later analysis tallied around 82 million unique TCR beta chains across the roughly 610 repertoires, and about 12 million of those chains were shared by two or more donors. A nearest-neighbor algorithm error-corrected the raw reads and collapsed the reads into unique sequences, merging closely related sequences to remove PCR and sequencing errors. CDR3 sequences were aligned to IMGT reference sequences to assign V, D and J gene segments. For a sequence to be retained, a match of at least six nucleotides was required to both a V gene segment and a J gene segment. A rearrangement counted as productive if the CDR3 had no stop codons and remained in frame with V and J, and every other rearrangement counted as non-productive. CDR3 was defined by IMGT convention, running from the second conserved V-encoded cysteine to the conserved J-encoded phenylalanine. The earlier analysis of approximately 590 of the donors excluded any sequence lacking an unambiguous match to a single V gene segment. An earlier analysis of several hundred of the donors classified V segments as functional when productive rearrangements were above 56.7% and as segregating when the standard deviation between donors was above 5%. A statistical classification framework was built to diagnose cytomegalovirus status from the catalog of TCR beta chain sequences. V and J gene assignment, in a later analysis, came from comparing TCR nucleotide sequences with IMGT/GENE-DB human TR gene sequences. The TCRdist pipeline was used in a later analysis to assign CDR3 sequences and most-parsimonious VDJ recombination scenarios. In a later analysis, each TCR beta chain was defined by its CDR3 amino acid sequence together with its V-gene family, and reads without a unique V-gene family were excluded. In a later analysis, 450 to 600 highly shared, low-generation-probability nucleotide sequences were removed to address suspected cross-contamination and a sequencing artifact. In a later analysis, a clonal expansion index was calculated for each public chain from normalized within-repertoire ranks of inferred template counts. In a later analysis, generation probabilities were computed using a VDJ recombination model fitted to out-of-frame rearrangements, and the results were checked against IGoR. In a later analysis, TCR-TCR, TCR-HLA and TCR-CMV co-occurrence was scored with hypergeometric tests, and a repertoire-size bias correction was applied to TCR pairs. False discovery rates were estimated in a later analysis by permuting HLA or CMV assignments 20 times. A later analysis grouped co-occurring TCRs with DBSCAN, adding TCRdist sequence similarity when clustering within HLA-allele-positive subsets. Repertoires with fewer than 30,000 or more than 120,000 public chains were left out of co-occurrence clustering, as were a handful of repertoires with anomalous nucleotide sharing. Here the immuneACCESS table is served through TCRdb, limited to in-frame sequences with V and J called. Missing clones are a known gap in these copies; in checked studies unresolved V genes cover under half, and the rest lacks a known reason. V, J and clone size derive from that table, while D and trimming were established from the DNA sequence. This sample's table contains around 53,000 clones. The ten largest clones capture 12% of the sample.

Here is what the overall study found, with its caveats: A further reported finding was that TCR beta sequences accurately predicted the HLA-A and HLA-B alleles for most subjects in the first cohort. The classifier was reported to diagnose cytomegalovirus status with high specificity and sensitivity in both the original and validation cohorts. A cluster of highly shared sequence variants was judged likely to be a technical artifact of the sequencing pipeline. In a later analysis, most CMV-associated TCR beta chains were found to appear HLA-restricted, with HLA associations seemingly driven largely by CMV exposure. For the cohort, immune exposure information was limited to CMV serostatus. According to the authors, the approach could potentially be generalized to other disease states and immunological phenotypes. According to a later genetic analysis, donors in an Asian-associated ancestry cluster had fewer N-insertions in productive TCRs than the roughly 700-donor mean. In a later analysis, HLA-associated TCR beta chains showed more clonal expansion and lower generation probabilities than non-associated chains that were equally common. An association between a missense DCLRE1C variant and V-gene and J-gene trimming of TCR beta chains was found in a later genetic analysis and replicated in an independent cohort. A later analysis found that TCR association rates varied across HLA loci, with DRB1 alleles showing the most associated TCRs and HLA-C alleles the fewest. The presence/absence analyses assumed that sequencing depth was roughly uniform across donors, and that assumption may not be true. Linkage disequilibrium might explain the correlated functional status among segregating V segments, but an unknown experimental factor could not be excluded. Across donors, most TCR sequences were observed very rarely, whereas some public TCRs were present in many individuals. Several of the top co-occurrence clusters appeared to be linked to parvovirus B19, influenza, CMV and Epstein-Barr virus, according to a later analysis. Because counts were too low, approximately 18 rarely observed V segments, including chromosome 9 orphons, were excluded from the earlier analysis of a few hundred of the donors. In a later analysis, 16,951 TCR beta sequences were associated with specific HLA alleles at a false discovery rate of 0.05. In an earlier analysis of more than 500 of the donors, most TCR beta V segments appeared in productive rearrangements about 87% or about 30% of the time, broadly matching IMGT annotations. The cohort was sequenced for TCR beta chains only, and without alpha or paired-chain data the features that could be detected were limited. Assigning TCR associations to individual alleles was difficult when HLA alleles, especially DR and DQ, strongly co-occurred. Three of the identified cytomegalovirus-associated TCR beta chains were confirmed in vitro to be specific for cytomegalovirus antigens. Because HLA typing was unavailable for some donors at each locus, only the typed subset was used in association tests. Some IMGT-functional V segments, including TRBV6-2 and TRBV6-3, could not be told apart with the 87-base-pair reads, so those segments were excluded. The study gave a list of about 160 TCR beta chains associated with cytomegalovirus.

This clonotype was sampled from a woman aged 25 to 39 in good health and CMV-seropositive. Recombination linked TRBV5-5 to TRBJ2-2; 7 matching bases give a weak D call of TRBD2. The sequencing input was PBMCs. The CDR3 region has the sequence CASSLEGGQAGELFF. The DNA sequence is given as TGTGCCAGCAGCTTGGAGGGGGGGCAGGCCGGGGAGCTGTTTTTT. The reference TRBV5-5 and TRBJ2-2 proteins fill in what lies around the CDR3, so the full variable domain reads DAGVTQSPTHLIKTRGQQVTLRCSPISGHKSVSWYQQVLGQGPQFIFQYYEKEERGRGNFPDRFSARQFPNYSSELNVNALLLGDSALYLCASSLEGGQAGELFFGEGSRLTVL.